Listed below are T cell receptor beta chains from one sample, sequenced in a study of CD8+ T cells in alopecia areata. Clones were read by immunoSEQ multiplex PCR, and TCRdb kept only the in-frame ones, dropping some. The profile shows approximately 91,000 clones, roughly 42% of them singletons. The sequencing sample was made of CD4+ T cells sorted from blood. These TCRs come from a human donor with alopecia areata. Each CDR3 is given with its conserved first and last residue. D genes are given only for firm matches. For some rows the clone size is stated as once, few or many, or as a class when expanded; others skip it.

>TRBJ2-2|TRBV4-1|.|.
TGCGCCAGCAGCCAAGAGAAGGGTTTAGAGTGGGCCGGGGAGCTGTTTTTT
CASSQEKGLEWAGELFF
>TRBJ2-1|TRBV18|.|.
TGTGCCAGCTCACCTGCCCCGGACAATGAGCAGTTCTTC
CASSPAPDNEQFF
>TRBJ2-1|TRBV6-5|.|.
TGTGCCAGCAGAACAGGAATCAACAATGAGCAGTTCTTC
CASRTGINNEQFF
>TRBJ2-2|TRBV29-1|.|.
TGCAGCGCCCTAAAAAACACCGGGGAGCTGTTTTTT
CSALKNTGELFF
>TRBJ2-3|TRBV4-1|.|few
TGCGCCAGCAGCCAGGATCCGGGACTCCACAAGTCCGATACGCAGTATTTT
CASSQDPGLHKSDTQYF
>TRBJ2-3|TRBV6-6|.|.
TGTGCCAGCAGTTCAAGGGTGGGCACAGATACGCAGTATTTT
CASSSRVGTDTQYF
>TRBJ2-3|TRBV29-1|.|.
TGCAGCGCCCCCCGGGGCCGTGATACGCAGTATTTT
CSAPRGRDTQYF
>TRBJ2-1|TRBV5-1|.|.
TGCGCCAGCAGCTTGGCCCCGGGGGGCAGGAATGAGCAGTTCTTC
CASSLAPGGRNEQFF
>TRBJ2-7|TRBV11-2|.|.
TGTGCCAGCAGCTCCGGGACATACTACGAGCAGTACTTC
CASSSGTYYEQYF
>TRBJ1-1|TRBV29-1|TRBD1|.
TGCAGCGTGCTATTAGGGACAGCGAACACTGAAGCTTTCTTT
CSVLLGTANTEAFF
>TRBJ2-3|TRBV15|.|.
TGTGCCACCAGTGCGGACACCATCACAGATACGCAGTATTTT
CATSADTITDTQYF
>TRBJ1-1|TRBV6-5|TRBD1|once
TGTGCCAGCAGTTTCGAAAGGACAGGGACTGAAGCTTTCTTT
CASSFERTGTEAFF
>TRBJ1-6|TRBV28|.|few
TGTGCCAGCGAGGGACAATACTCACCCCTCCACTTT
CASEGQYSPLHF
>TRBJ1-1|TRBV5-1|.|few
TGCGCCAGCAGCCGAGGACAGACTTTGAACACTGAAGCTTTCTTT
CASSRGQTLNTEAFF
>TRBJ1-5|TRBV4-1|.|.
TGCGCCAGCAGCCAAGTCCTTCCCTCGCCCCAGCATTTT
CASSQVLPSPQHF
>TRBJ2-7|TRBV29-1|.|.
TGCAGCGCCGGTCGGGGGATACACGAGCAGTACTTC
CSAGRGIHEQYF
>TRBJ1-2|TRBV29-1|.|.
TGCAGCGTTGAGGTAGGGGCGGGGAGCTACACCTTC
CSVEVGAGSYTF
>TRBJ1-1|TRBV29-1|.|.
TGCAGCGTTAAACCAGTATTGAACACTGAAGCTTTCTTT
CSVKPVLNTEAFF
>TRBJ1-1|TRBV18|.|.
TGTGCCAGCTCACCAGCTGTCGCTGAAGCTTTCTTT
CASSPAVAEAFF
>TRBJ1-2|TRBV7-2|.|.
TGTGCCAGCAGCTTAGAAACCGGCACATATGGCTACACCTTC
CASSLETGTYGYTF